One sample yielded the 31 T cell receptor beta chains listed below, sequenced in a study of long-term antiretroviral therapy in people with HIV. Survey level was the resolution at which the v3.0 immunoSEQ assay ran. TCRdb keeps only in-frame clones here, not all; method: immunoSEQ multiplex PCR. The sample lists some 15,000 clones; about 81% were seen once. This specimen consisted of unsorted PBMCs, obtained 0.1 years after starting antiretroviral therapy. All receptors derive from a man younger than 30 with HIV.

This clone was counted a few times. The chain employs TRBV4-2 and TRBJ1-1, with TRBD1 matching over 8 bases. CDR3 size: 13 residues. Germline CDR1 and CDR2: LGHNA and YNFKEQ. J lost 7 bases, V lost 4 bases, and 5 bases had no gene match. CDR3 amino acids: CASSRTGSIEAFF. The CDR3 DNA reads TGTGCCAGCAGCCGGACAGGGTCGATTGAAGCTTTCTTT.

This clone was observed once. The chain recombines TRBV18 with TRBJ2-3, with D possibly being TRBD2 (5 bases). Germline lookup yields CDR1 KGHSH and CDR2 LQKENI. V gave up 4 bases and J gave up 2 bases, with 10 bases separating them. The CDR3 has 14 amino acids. The CDR3 region is CASSLAGPTDTQYF. DNA of the CDR3: TGTGCCAGCTCACTGGCGGGCCCCACAGATACGCAGTATTTT.

The chain uses TRBV7-8 and TRBJ2-6; no firm D call. From germline, CDR1 is SGHVS and CDR2 FQNEAQ. Trimming shortened V by 3 bases and J by 4 bases, and 10 bases separated the two germline ends. The CDR3 is made up of 15 amino acids. CDR3 bases: TGTGCCAGCAGCTTTTCCGTTACGGGGGCCAACGTCCTGACTTTC. It yields the protein CASSFSVTGANVLTF.

The rearrangement joins TRBV4-2 to TRBJ2-2; TRBD2 might be the D (5 bases). The germline V gene has CDR1 LGHNA and CDR2 YNFKEQ. V was trimmed by 4 bases and J by 9 bases, leaving 21 bases between them. This CDR3 comprises 16 residues. For the CDR3, the DNA is TGTGCCAGCAGCCCCGAGATCCGAGCGTCTAGCTGGGAGCTGTTTTTT. Translated: CASSPEIRASSWELFF.

This clone counts as large. This sequence joins TRBV4-3 and TRBJ1-3, with D maybe TRBD1 (5 bases). The CDR3 is made up of 14 amino acids. Trimming removed 1 base from V and 2 bases from J, with 6 bases in between. Germline values: CDR1 LGHNA, CDR2 YSLEER. The CDR3 DNA follows: TGCGCCAGCAGCCAAGGGGGGGCTGGAAACACCATATATTTT. Amino acids: CASSQGGAGNTIYF.

V gene TRBV5-6 combines with J gene TRBJ2-7; the match to TRBD1 covers 9 bases. The J segment lost 6 bases and the V segment lost 6 bases, leaving 7 bases of the junction unmatched. The CDR3 extends over 13 amino acids. Germline assignment: CDR1 SGHDT and CDR2 YYEEEE. The CDR3, as DNA: TGTGCCAGCATGGGACAGGGAGGATTCGAGCAGTACTTC. Translated, it gives CASMGQGGFEQYF.

The V and J genes are TRBV19 and TRBJ1-1, with D unresolved. The V end lost 3 bases, the J end lost 0 bases, and 20 bases lay between the germline ends. Germline V gene sequence: CDR1 LNHDA, CDR2 SQIVND (reference sequence). The CDR3 spans 18 residues. CDR3 nucleotide sequence: TGTGCCAGTAGTATCTCAACTGTCTTTAGGGAGATGAACACTGAAGCTTTCTTT. This sequence encodes CASSISTVFREMNTEAFF.

The V call is TRBV9, the J call TRBJ2-3; D gene ambiguous. Between the trimmed V and J ends, which lost 0 bases and 3 bases, there was a span of 14 bases. Germline V gene data show CDR1 as SGDLS and CDR2 as YYNGEE. This CDR3 has 16 residues. CDR3 sequence: CASSVDIGVRTDTQYF. DNA for the CDR3: TGTGCCAGCAGCGTAGACATCGGCGTCCGGACAGATACGCAGTATTTT.

The gene calls are TRBV11-2 and TRBJ2-1; no definite D call. Per the germline V gene, CDR1 is SGHAT and CDR2 is FQNNGV. The CDR3 loop spans 11 amino acids. Trimming stripped 4 bases from V and 6 bases from J, with 4 bases between. As DNA, the CDR3 is TGTGCCAGCAGCTCAAGCAATGAGCAGTTCTTC. Translated: CASSSSNEQFF.

The gene calls are TRBV4-3 and TRBJ2-2; TRBD1 is a possible D gene (6 bases). CDR1 and CDR2 from the germline V gene are LGHNA and YSLEER. This CDR3 is built from 16 residues. V shed 3 bases and J shed 0 bases, with 11 bases lying between them. The CDR3 region has the DNA TGCGCCAGCAGCCACCTCAGGGGCACGAACACCGGGGAGCTGTTTTTT. It is translated as CASSHLRGTNTGELFF.

This chain uses TRBV5-6 with TRBJ1-5, with a possible D match to TRBD1 (5 bases). CDR1 is SGHDT, CDR2 YYEEEE, per germline. This CDR3 is 16 amino acids long. V was clipped by 2 bases and J by 0 bases, with 12 bases between them. The CDR3 DNA is TGTGCCAGCAGCTTAAGGGGTGCAGATAGCAATCAGCCCCAGCATTTT. As protein: CASSLRGADSNQPQHF.

The genes are TRBV5-4 and TRBJ2-1, with D possibly TRBD2 on 7 matching bases. Per germline, CDR1 SGHNT and CDR2 YYREEE (reference sequence). This CDR3 is built from 13 residues. The V end lost 9 bases, the J end lost 6 bases, and 16 bases lay between the germline ends. The CDR3 loop reads CATVLRGANEQFF. The CDR3 DNA follows: TGTGCCACCGTGCTCCGGGGGGCCAATGAGCAGTTCTTC.

This clone has only one observation. The chain recombines TRBV5-1 with TRBJ2-7; D not certain. The CDR3 has 13 residues. V was cut by 3 bases and J by 3 bases, with 10 bases left in between. Germline V gives CDR1 SGHRS, CDR2 YFSETQ. The CDR3 sequence is CASSWIVGYEQYF. The CDR3 DNA follows: TGCGCCAGCAGCTGGATCGTCGGCTACGAGCAGTACTTC.

The chain uses TRBV12-5 and TRBJ2-3; 8 positions agree with TRBD2. The CDR3 covers 14 residues. From germline, CDR1 is LGHNT and CDR2 FRNRAP. Losses at the gene ends were 5 bases for V and 3 bases for J; bases not matched to a gene: 4. CDR3 sequence reads: CASGPERGTDTQYF. CDR3 sequence (DNA): TGTGCTAGTGGTCCCGAGCGGGGGACAGATACGCAGTATTTT. The full variable domain, its missing parts supplied by reference TRBV12-5 and TRBJ2-3, is DARVTQTPRHKVTEMGQEVTMRCQPILGHNTVFWYRQTMMQGLELLAYFRNRAPLDDSGMPKDRFSAEMPDATLATLKIQPSEPRDSAVYFCASGPERGTDTQYFGPGTRLTVL.

V usage is TRBV14 and J usage is TRBJ1-1; TRBD1 aligns across 10 bases. The CDR3 consists of 17 residues. Germline-derived CDR1 and CDR2 are SGHDN and FVKESK. The ends lost 4 bases at V and 3 bases at J; junction bases unmatched: 11. The chain's CDR3 is CASSPATGGWGDTEAFF. The CDR3 DNA is TGTGCCAGCAGCCCTGCGACAGGGGGCTGGGGGGACACTGAAGCTTTCTTT. Full variable domain (missing parts from reference TRBV14 and TRBJ1-1): EAGVTQFPSHSVIEKGQTVTLRCDPISGHDNLYWYRRVMGKEIKFLLHFVKESKQDESGMPNNRFLAERTGGTYSTLKVQPAELEDSGVYFCASSPATGGWGDTEAFFGQGTRLTVV.

The chain is built from TRBV18 and TRBJ1-3; 8 bases fit TRBD1. V was pared by 3 bases and J by 2 bases, with 3 bases of the junction left unmatched. This CDR3 region has 15 residues. From germline, CDR1 is KGHSH and CDR2 LQKENI. This CDR3 reads CASSPSDRAGNTIYF. CDR3 coding DNA: TGTGCCAGCTCACCCTCGGACAGGGCTGGAAACACCATATATTTT.

The chain employs TRBV5-1 and TRBJ2-7, with 10 bases aligning to TRBD2. With V trimmed by 1 base and J by 4 bases, 8 bases remained unmatched. This CDR3 contains 16 residues. CDR1 is SGHRS and CDR2 is YFSETQ in the germline V gene. CDR3 amino acids: CASSLIQLAGIYEQYF. In nucleotides, the CDR3 is TGCGCCAGCAGCTTGATCCAACTAGCGGGGATTTACGAGCAGTACTTC.

The J gene is TRBJ2-1, the V gene TRBV6-5; possibly TRBD2 for D (6 bases). CDR3 size: 15 residues. Per the germline V gene, CDR1 is MNHEY and CDR2 is SVGAGI. The V and J ends lost 4 bases and 2 bases respectively, with 12 bases between them. CDR3 protein: CASSLTGGTYNEQFF. In nucleotides, the CDR3 is TGTGCCAGCAGTTTGACCGGAGGGACCTACAATGAGCAGTTCTTC.

This sequence joins TRBV7-3 and TRBJ2-3, with 13 bases fitting TRBD2. The CDR3 is made up of 17 amino acids. The V gene end was trimmed by 4 bases and the J gene end by 4 bases; junction bases not matched to a gene: 8. From germline, CDR1 is SGHTA and CDR2 FQGTGA. CDR3 region: CASSSGLAGRGADTQYF. Written as DNA, the CDR3 is TGTGCCAGCAGCTCGGGACTAGCGGGGCGGGGGGCAGATACGCAGTATTTT.

This chain uses TRBV6-1 with TRBJ1-5; D is ambiguous. The CDR3 consists of 14 residues. Germline assignment: CDR1 MNHNS and CDR2 SASEGT. With 5 bases removed from V and 0 bases from J, the gap between germline ends came to 8 bases. CDR3 nucleotides: TGTGCCAGCAGTCTTGGAGTTAGCAATCAGCCCCAGCATTTT. This sequence encodes CASSLGVSNQPQHF.

V gene TRBV5-1 combines with J gene TRBJ2-5, with TRBD2 as a possible D gene (5 bases). This CDR3 contains 13 residues. The V end was cut by 0 bases, the J end by 7 bases, with 10 bases between. Germline values: CDR1 SGHRS, CDR2 YFSETQ. CDR3 in DNA: TGCGCCAGCAGCTTGGGAGCGGACCCGACCCAGTACTTC. Protein: CASSLGADPTQYF.

The chain links TRBV2 to TRBJ2-1; D not certain. CDR1 and CDR2 from the germline V gene are SNHLY and FYNNEI. V shed 6 bases and J shed 0 bases, with 9 bases lying between them. There are 14 residues in the CDR3. CDR3 sequence reads: CASRGATSYNEQFF. The CDR3 DNA sequence: TGTGCCAGCAGGGGCGCAACCTCCTACAATGAGCAGTTCTTC. Drawing the rest from reference TRBV2 and TRBJ2-1, the complete variable domain is EPEVTQTPSHQVTQMGQEVILRCVPISNHLYFYWYRQILGQKVEFLVSFYNNEISEKSEIFDDQFSVERPDGSNFTLKIRSTKLEDSAMYFCASRGATSYNEQFFGPGTRLTVL.

The chain carries TRBV10-3 and TRBJ1-2; D remains unclear. Trimming removed 3 bases from V and 5 bases from J, with 4 bases in between. The CDR3 covers 11 residues. Per the germline V gene, CDR1 is ENHRY and CDR2 is SYGVKD. CDR3 residues: CAISDLYGYTF. CDR3 DNA: TGTGCCATCAGTGACCTTTATGGCTACACCTTC.

The chain uses TRBV4-3 and TRBJ1-1; 10 nucleotides match TRBD1. Germline V CDR1 and CDR2: LGHNA, YSLEER. The length of the CDR3 is 16 residues. Unmatched junction bases numbered 1, after V lost 0 bases and J lost 0 bases. The CDR3 spells CASSQDGTGVNTEAFF. The CDR3 nucleotides are TGCGCCAGCAGCCAAGACGGGACAGGGGTGAACACTGAAGCTTTCTTT.

Worth noting for this clone: One junction end disagrees with the germline gene, perhaps due to a read error. The rearrangement links TRBV5-4 to TRBJ2-3, with 11 bases matching TRBD2. Germline loops: CDR1 SGHNT, CDR2 YYREEE (reference sequence). CDR3 size: 16 residues. The CDR3 DNA is TGTGTCAGCAGCTCTTCACTAGCGGGAGCGTCAGATACGCAGTATTTT. Its translation is CVSSSSLAGASDTQYF.

V usage is TRBV10-3 and J usage is TRBJ2-2; D gene unclear. Germline V gene lookup returns CDR1 ENHRY and CDR2 SYGVKD. V was trimmed by 11 bases and J by 2 bases, leaving 12 bases between them. The CDR3 loop spans 13 amino acids. The CDR3 loop reads CASSDTNTGELFF. For the CDR3, the DNA is TGTGCCTCTTCGGATACCAACACCGGGGAGCTGTTTTTT.

The count of this clone is one. The chain combines TRBV9 with TRBJ2-5; D gene unclear. The ends were cut back, 1 base at V and 4 bases at J, with 14 bases in the middle. CDR1 is SGDLS and CDR2 is YYNGEE in the germline V gene. The CDR3 is made up of 15 amino acids. The CDR3 DNA follows: TGTGCCAGCAGCGTAACGGGCCTAACACGAGAGACCCAGTACTTC. Translating it yields CASSVTGLTRETQYF.

This clone was observed a handful of times. CDR3 nucleotide sequence: TGTGCCAGCAGTTTAACAGTAGGTGAGCAGTTCTTC. This codes for CASSLTVGEQFF. The chain carries TRBV27 and TRBJ2-1, with D uncertain. Per germline, CDR1 MNHEY and CDR2 SMNVEV (reference sequence). V was shortened by 2 bases and J by 9 bases, with 8 bases between the two germline ends. The CDR3 spans 12 residues.

The V gene is TRBV27, the J gene TRBJ2-5, with 9 bases lining up with TRBD1. Losses at the gene ends were 5 bases for V and 4 bases for J; bases not matched to a gene: 5. The CDR3 runs 14 residues. CDR1 and CDR2 (germline): MNHEY, SMNVEV (reference sequence). CDR3 DNA: TGTGCCAGCAGTCCTGACAGGGGGGGAGAGACCCAGTACTTC. The encoded protein is CASSPDRGGETQYF.

The V call is TRBV9, the J call TRBJ1-6; no definite D call. Trimming took off 3 bases at V and 2 bases at J, with 15 bases between the two ends. CDR1 SGDLS and CDR2 YYNGEE come from the germline V gene. The CDR3 runs to 17 residues. CDR3 sequence: CASSETGDTPYNSPLHF. CDR3 nucleotide sequence: TGTGCCAGCAGCGAAACCGGGGATACCCCCTATAATTCACCCCTCCACTTT.

This clone showed up just once. This chain uses TRBV19 with TRBJ1-2; D is unclear. Trimming stripped 5 bases from V and 3 bases from J, with 19 bases between. Looked up from germline, CDR1 is LNHDA and CDR2 is SQIVND (reference sequence). This CDR3 is 16 amino acids long. This CDR3 reads CASSPRLGVSDYGYTF. For the CDR3, the DNA is TGTGCCAGTAGTCCGAGACTTGGGGTTTCGGACTATGGCTACACCTTC.